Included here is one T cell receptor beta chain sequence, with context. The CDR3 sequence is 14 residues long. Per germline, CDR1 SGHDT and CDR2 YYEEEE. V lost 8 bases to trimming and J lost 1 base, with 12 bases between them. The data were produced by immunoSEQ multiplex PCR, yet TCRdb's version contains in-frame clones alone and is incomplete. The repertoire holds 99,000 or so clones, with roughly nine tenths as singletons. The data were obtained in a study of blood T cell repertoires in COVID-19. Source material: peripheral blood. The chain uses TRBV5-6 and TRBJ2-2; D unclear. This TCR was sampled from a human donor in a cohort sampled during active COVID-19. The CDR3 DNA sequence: TGTGCCAGTAGACGGTCGGGGAACACCGGGGAGCTGTTTTTT. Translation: CASRRSGNTGELFF.